Below are 12 T cell receptor beta chains sequenced from a single sample in a study of control samples from healthy donors and cancer patients (dated by TCRdb to between 2020 and 2021). The method was the immunoSEQ multiplex PCR assay. Not all clones reach the TCRdb copy of this immuneACCESS table, which keeps in-frame sequences only. Checked studies attribute under half of the gap to unresolved V genes and leave the rest unexplained. This sample holds over 100,000 clones; around nine tenths were observed only once. The ten largest clones represent about 3.4% of the sample. The sequenced sample was blood. The source of these receptors is a man aged 45-60 years in good health.

The gene calls are TRBV5-1 and TRBJ2-3, with D possibly being TRBD2 (7 bases). CDR1 is SGHRS, CDR2 YFSETQ, per germline. The V end was cut by 0 bases, the J end by 0 bases, with 17 bases between. CDR3 size: 18 residues. This CDR3 reads CASSLVRAGATSTDTQYF. DNA of the CDR3: TGCGCCAGCAGCTTGGTTCGCGCGGGGGCTACTAGCACAGATACGCAGTATTTT.

Of note for this clone: Distinct nucleotide sequences in the sample also encode this CDR3. The rearrangement uses TRBV2 and TRBJ2-5, with D uncertain. Germline assignment: CDR1 SNHLY and CDR2 FYNNEI. The V and J ends lost 1 base and 2 bases respectively, with 5 bases between them. This CDR3 has 13 amino acids. The CDR3 DNA reads as TGTGCCAGCAGTGAAGGGATGCAAGAGACCCAGTACTTC. This encodes CASSEGMQETQYF.

J is TRBJ1-2 and V is TRBV4-1; the D gene is possibly TRBD1 (5 bases). Trimming took off 5 bases at V and 5 bases at J, with 15 bases between the two ends. The CDR3 contains 14 residues. Germline lookup yields CDR1 MGHRA and CDR2 YSYEKL. Here the CDR3 reads CASSFMGDVYGYTF. The CDR3 DNA sequence: TGCGCCAGCAGCTTTATGGGGGACGTATATGGCTACACCTTC.

The chain recombines TRBV27 with TRBJ2-5; D gene ambiguous. The CDR3 contains 13 residues. The V end was cut by 2 bases, the J end by 0 bases, with 4 bases between. Per germline, CDR1 MNHEY and CDR2 SMNVEV (reference sequence). In nucleotides, the CDR3 is TGTGCCAGCAGTTTAATAGACCAAGAGACCCAGTACTTC. It yields the protein CASSLIDQETQYF.

The gene calls are TRBV7-2 and TRBJ2-1; 11 positions match TRBD1. CDR1 is SGHTA, CDR2 FQGNSA, per germline. This CDR3 has 14 amino acids. With V trimmed by 6 bases and J by 7 bases, 5 bases remained unmatched. The CDR3 nucleotides are TGTGCCAGCAGATCGAGGGACAGGGGGAATGAGCAGTTCTTC. Amino acid sequence: CASRSRDRGNEQFF.

V is TRBV9 and J is TRBJ1-4, with 9 bases lining up with TRBD1. The V and J ends lost 4 bases and 5 bases, in that order; junction bases with no gene match: 3. The CDR3 runs to 14 residues. Germline assignment: CDR1 SGDLS and CDR2 YYNGEE. The CDR3 region has the DNA TGTGCCAGCAGCACCGGACAGGGGAATGAAAAACTGTTTTTT. Amino acid sequence: CASSTGQGNEKLFF.

CDR3 sequence: CASSPQSYYGYTF. CDR3 in DNA: TGTGCCAGCAGCCCACAGAGCTACTATGGCTACACCTTC. This chain joins TRBV5-6 and TRBJ1-2, with unresolved D. CDR1 is SGHDT and CDR2 is YYEEEE in the germline V gene. The V end lost 4 bases, the J end lost 3 bases, and 10 bases lay between the germline ends. The CDR3 covers 13 residues. The full variable domain, its missing parts supplied by reference TRBV5-6 and TRBJ1-2, is DAGVTQSPTHLIKTRGQQVTLRCSPKSGHDTVSWYQQALGQGPQFIFQYYEEEERQRGNFPDRFSGHQFPNYSSELNVNALLLGDSALYLCASSPQSYYGYTFGSGTRLTVV.

The genes are TRBV28 and TRBJ1-2; TRBD1 matches 9 bases. Germline V gene data show CDR1 as MDHEN and CDR2 as SYDVKM. V shed 7 bases and J 5 bases; nucleotides not matched to a gene: 8. The CDR3 runs 14 residues. This CDR3 reads CASNRRGQGYGYTF. CDR3 DNA: TGTGCCAGCAATCGGAGAGGACAGGGGTATGGCTACACCTTC.

V gene TRBV29-1 combines with J gene TRBJ2-2; 11 bases match TRBD2. Germline V CDR1 and CDR2: SQVTM, ANQGSEA. The V and J ends lost 6 bases and 1 base, in that order; junction bases with no gene match: 4. This CDR3 is 15 amino acids long. The CDR3 nucleotides are TGCAGCGTGACTAGCGGGGCGGTGAACACCGGGGAGCTGTTTTTT. Translation gives CSVTSGAVNTGELFF.

This chain links TRBV5-4 with TRBJ1-6, with D perhaps TRBD1 (6 bases). Trimming pared 0 bases from V and 12 bases from J, leaving 19 bases between. This CDR3 region has 16 residues. The germline V gene has CDR1 SGHNT and CDR2 YYREEE (reference sequence). CDR3 protein: CASSLGWGNQGQPLHF. CDR3 coding DNA: TGTGCCAGCAGCTTGGGATGGGGGAACCAGGGACAACCCCTCCACTTT. Filled out from reference TRBV5-4 and TRBJ1-6, the complete variable domain reads ETGVTQSPTHLIKTRGQQVTLRCSSQSGHNTVSWYQQALGQGPQFIFQYYREEENGRGNFPPRFSGLQFPNYSSELNVNALELDDSALYLCASSLGWGNQGQPLHFGNGTRLTVT.

This clone was recorded a few times. This chain links TRBV24-1 with TRBJ2-2; possible D gene TRBD1, 5 bases. Per the germline V gene, CDR1 is KGHDR and CDR2 is SFDVKD. The V end lost 1 base, the J end lost 2 bases, and 10 bases lay between the germline ends. CDR3 length equals 16 residues. CDR3 nucleotides: TGTGCCACCAGTGATTTTCGGCAGGGAAACACCGGGGAGCTGTTTTTT. As protein: CATSDFRQGNTGELFF.

The V gene is TRBV11-3, the J gene TRBJ2-7; 9 nucleotides match TRBD1. The CDR3 length is 16 residues. Losses at the gene ends were 3 bases for V and 2 bases for J; bases not matched to a gene: 8. Looked up from germline, CDR1 is SGHNT and CDR2 is YENEEA. The CDR3 bases are TGTGCCAGCAGCTTCACCGAGGGACAGGGAGCCTACGAGCAGTACTTC. This encodes CASSFTEGQGAYEQYF.